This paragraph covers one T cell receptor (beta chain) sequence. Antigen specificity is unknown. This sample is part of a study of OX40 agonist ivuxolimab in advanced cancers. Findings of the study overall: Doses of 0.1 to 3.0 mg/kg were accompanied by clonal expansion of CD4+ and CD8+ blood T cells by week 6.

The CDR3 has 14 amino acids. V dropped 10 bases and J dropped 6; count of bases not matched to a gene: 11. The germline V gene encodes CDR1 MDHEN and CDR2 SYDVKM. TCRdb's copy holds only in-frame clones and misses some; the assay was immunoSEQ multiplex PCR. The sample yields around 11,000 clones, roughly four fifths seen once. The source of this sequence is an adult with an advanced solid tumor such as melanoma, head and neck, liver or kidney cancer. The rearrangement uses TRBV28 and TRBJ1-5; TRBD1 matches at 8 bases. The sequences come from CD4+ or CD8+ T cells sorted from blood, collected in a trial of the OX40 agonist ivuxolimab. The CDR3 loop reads CATRGPEDSQPQHF. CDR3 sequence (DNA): TGTGCCACCAGGGGGCCCGAGGATAGTCAGCCCCAGCATTTT.